These 26 T cell receptor beta chains were sequenced from one sample in a study of blood T cell repertoires in COVID-19 (TCRdb year 2020). Library preparation was by the immunoSEQ multiplex PCR assay. TCRdb provides this immuneACCESS table in a form limited to in-frame rearrangements. Some clones are lacking; in checked studies, under half of them reflect an unresolved V gene, and why the rest are absent is not known. This sample gives approximately 94,000 clones in total; around 85% of them show up just once. The ten largest account for roughly 13% of the sample. The sequenced sample consisted of peripheral blood. Receptor source: a man in his fifties or sixties with active or convalescent COVID-19.

This chain links TRBV24-1 with TRBJ1-4; 10 bases map to TRBD1. With 3 bases clipped from V and 8 bases from J, the junction kept 5 bases outside the gene matches. This CDR3 has 15 amino acids. The germline V gene encodes CDR1 KGHDR and CDR2 SFDVKD. DNA of the CDR3: TGTGCCACCAGTGATCCTGGGACAGGGGAGGAAAAACTGTTTTTT. The encoded protein is CATSDPGTGEEKLFF.

The chain uses TRBV19 and TRBJ2-7, with 13 bases fitting TRBD2. Per the germline V gene, CDR1 is LNHDA and CDR2 is SQIVND (reference sequence). V lost 4 bases and J lost 4; bases outside the gene matches: 4. There are 15 residues in the CDR3. CDR3 sequence reads: CASSTGLAGLYEQYF. The CDR3 DNA follows: TGTGCCAGTAGTACGGGACTAGCGGGATTGTACGAGCAGTACTTC.

In this sample, this clone turned up once. V gene TRBV24-1 combines with J gene TRBJ1-2; TRBD1 agrees at 9 bases. In germline, CDR1 is KGHDR, CDR2 SFDVKD. There are 15 residues in the CDR3. Trimming removed 7 bases from V and 6 bases from J; junction bases left unmatched: 11. CDR3 amino acids: CATRAPVDRGDGYTF. The DNA for the CDR3 is TGTGCCACCAGGGCCCCTGTCGACAGGGGGGATGGCTACACCTTC.

V and J are TRBV27 and TRBJ1-6; D gene unclear. V dropped 2 bases and J dropped 14 bases, with 13 bases sitting between them. The CDR3 is 13 amino acids. The germline V gene has CDR1 MNHEY and CDR2 SMNVEV (reference sequence). CDR3 bases: TGTGCCAGCAGTTTAGTCTTATCCAGGACCCTCCACTTT. It specifies CASSLVLSRTLHF.

The table lists this clone with a count of one. This chain joins TRBV15 and TRBJ1-2; no definite D call. Trimming left V 3 bases short and J 0 bases short, with 8 bases between. Germline CDR1 LNHNV, CDR2 YYDKDF (reference sequence). The CDR3 loop spans 14 amino acids. This CDR3 is CATSRGQSNYGYTF. The DNA for the CDR3 is TGTGCCACCAGCAGGGGCCAGTCTAACTATGGCTACACCTTC.

The V and J genes are TRBV3-1 (or the pseudogene TRBV3-2) and TRBJ2-1, with D perhaps matching TRBD1 (6 bases). The CDR3 totals 15 residues. V lost 4 bases and J lost 7, with 17 bases in between. Germline V lookup: CDR1 LGHDT, CDR2 YNNKEL (reference sequence). The CDR3 bases are TGTGCCAGCAGCCTCGAACAGGGTATCTTTAATGAGCAGTTCTTC. This gives the protein CASSLEQGIFNEQFF.

The chain employs TRBV10-1 and TRBJ1-1; the D gene is possibly TRBD1 (6 bases). This CDR3 contains 17 residues. Germline CDR1 reads WNHNN; CDR2 reads SYGVQD (reference sequence). V lost 1 base, J lost 1 base, and 16 bases lay in between. The CDR3 loop is CASSEWTASEWNTEAFF. The CDR3 nucleotides read TGCGCCAGCAGTGAGTGGACAGCTAGTGAGTGGAACACTGAAGCTTTCTTT.

The chain employs TRBV27 and TRBJ2-7, with TRBD1 matching 11 bases. Germline CDR1 and CDR2: MNHEY and SMNVEV (reference sequence). The CDR3 consists of 15 residues. With 2 bases clipped from V and 5 bases from J, the junction kept 5 bases outside the gene matches. This chain's CDR3 is CASSLRGQGAHEQYF. CDR3 sequence (DNA): TGTGCCAGCAGTTTACGCGGACAGGGGGCCCACGAGCAGTACTTC.

The CDR3, as DNA: TGTGCCACCAGTGATTCGGGAAGTAACACCGGGGAGCTGTTTTTT. This gives the protein CATSDSGSNTGELFF. This chain connects TRBV24-1 to TRBJ2-2; TRBD2 is a possible D gene (5 bases). This CDR3 spans 15 amino acids. Trimming shortened V by 2 bases and J by 2 bases, and 8 bases separated the two germline ends. From germline, CDR1 is KGHDR and CDR2 SFDVKD.

The chain recombines TRBV7-3 with TRBJ1-6, with 8 bases identical to TRBD1. Germline values: CDR1 SGHTA, CDR2 FQGTGA. CDR3 length equals 14 residues. V was pared by 5 bases and J by 10 bases, with 7 bases of the junction left unmatched. The CDR3 nucleotides read TGTGCCAGCAGCATAGGACAGGGCGGATCACCCCTCCACTTT. It encodes CASSIGQGGSPLHF.

The V call is TRBV4-1, the J call TRBJ2-2; no clear D gene. V was trimmed by 4 bases and J by 10 bases, leaving 10 bases between them. The CDR3 totals 12 residues. CDR1 and CDR2 (germline): MGHRA, YSYEKL. In DNA, the CDR3 is TGCGCCAGCAGCCCGAACTTTGTGGAGCTGTTTTTT. Translation: CASSPNFVELFF.

The chain combines TRBV10-3 with TRBJ2-3; tentative D call: TRBD1 (6 bases). The germline CDR1 and CDR2 sequences are ENHRY and SYGVKD. Trimming stripped 6 bases from V and 2 bases from J, with 12 bases between. CDR3 length: 14 amino acids. CDR3 loop: CAIRRTELTDTQYF. The CDR3 DNA reads as TGTGCCATCAGGAGGACAGAACTCACAGATACGCAGTATTTT.

In its sample, this clone was seen a few times. The chain combines TRBV5-1 with TRBJ1-2; perhaps TRBD1 as D (5 bases). This CDR3 spans 14 amino acids. With 0 bases removed from V and 8 bases from J, the gap between germline ends came to 14 bases. Germline CDR1 and CDR2: SGHRS and YFSETQ. The DNA for the CDR3 is TGCGCCAGCAGCTTGGGCTTTCAGGGCGGAGGCTACACCTTC. Translation gives CASSLGFQGGGYTF. Based on the CDR3 plus reference TRBV5-1 and TRBJ1-2, the full variable domain is KAGVTQTPRYLIKTRGQQVTLSCSPISGHRSVSWYQQTPGQGLQFLFEYFSETQRNKGNFPGRFSGRQFSNSRSEMNVSTLELGDSALYLCASSLGFQGGGYTFGSGTRLTVV.

The rearrangement links TRBV5-1 to TRBJ1-4; tentative D call: TRBD1 (5 bases). CDR1 is SGHRS, CDR2 YFSETQ, per germline. Trimming took off 4 bases at V and 4 bases at J, with 14 bases between the two ends. The CDR3 loop spans 15 amino acids. Here the CDR3 reads CASSPRQGFNEKLFF. Written as DNA, the CDR3 is TGCGCCAGCAGCCCCAGGCAGGGCTTTAATGAAAAACTGTTTTTT.

This sequence joins TRBV3-1 (or the pseudogene TRBV3-2) and TRBJ2-2; D call uncertain. The CDR3 runs to 15 residues. Germline V CDR1 and CDR2: LGHDT, YNNKEL (reference sequence). The ends were cut back, 5 bases at V and 1 base at J, with 11 bases in the middle. The CDR3 region has the DNA TGTGCCAGCAGCGGAAGTAACAGGAACACCGGGGAGCTGTTTTTT. This encodes CASSGSNRNTGELFF.

The V and J genes are TRBV19 and TRBJ2-3; TRBD2 agrees at 13 bases. Germline values: CDR1 LNHDA, CDR2 SQIVND (reference sequence). V was pared by 4 bases and J by 7 bases, with 8 bases of the junction left unmatched. CDR3 length: 16 amino acids. DNA for the CDR3: TGTGCCAGTAGTACCCGACTAGCGGGAGGACAATATACGCAGTATTTT. It codes for CASSTRLAGGQYTQYF.

The chain joins TRBV5-1 to TRBJ1-1, with 7 bases aligning to TRBD1. V shed 3 bases and J 2 bases; nucleotides not matched to a gene: 7. Germline lookup yields CDR1 SGHRS and CDR2 YFSETQ. This CDR3 has 15 residues. In nucleotides, the CDR3 is TGCGCCAGCAGCTGGGGCGACAGGGCCAACACTGAAGCTTTCTTT. It yields the protein CASSWGDRANTEAFF.

The chain carries TRBV28 and TRBJ1-2; D remains ambiguous. CDR3 length: 10 residues. Per germline, CDR1 MDHEN and CDR2 SYDVKM. The germline V and J ends were trimmed by 6 bases and 8 bases, with 7 bases remaining between them. CDR3 nucleotides: TGTGCCAGCAGCCGAGAGGGCTACACCTTC. It codes for CASSREGYTF.

This chain links TRBV28 with TRBJ2-5; 9 positions agree with TRBD1. CDR1 is MDHEN and CDR2 is SYDVKM in the germline V gene. Germline trimming cut 2 bases from V and 4 bases from J; bases unmatched to any gene: 5. There are 15 residues in the CDR3. CDR3 in amino acids: CASSLPTGGVETQYF. In nucleotides, the CDR3 is TGTGCCAGCAGTTTACCTACAGGGGGCGTAGAGACCCAGTACTTC.

V gene TRBV29-1 combines with J gene TRBJ1-1, with a tentative D call TRBD1 (5 bases). Germline CDR1 SQVTM, CDR2 ANQGSEA. Deletions cut 7 bases from V and 0 bases from J, with 9 bases between. CDR3 length: 12 amino acids. This CDR3 reads CSAPTVNTEAFF. The CDR3 nucleotides read TGCAGCGCGCCGACAGTGAACACTGAAGCTTTCTTT.

The gene calls are TRBV5-6 and TRBJ2-5; 11 bases agree with TRBD1. V dropped 3 bases and J dropped 5; count of bases not matched to a gene: 6. This CDR3 contains 15 residues. Looked up from germline, CDR1 is SGHDT and CDR2 is YYEEEE. The CDR3 loop reads CASSSGTGGMETQYF. CDR3 sequence (DNA): TGTGCCAGCAGCTCCGGGACAGGGGGAATGGAGACCCAGTACTTC.

This clone was recorded once. The chain carries TRBV15 and TRBJ2-5; 9 positions agree with TRBD2. Germline trimming cut 1 base from V and 5 bases from J; bases unmatched to any gene: 17. The CDR3 length is 19 residues. Germline V lookup: CDR1 LNHNV, CDR2 YYDKDF (reference sequence). The DNA of the CDR3 is TGTGCCACCAGCAGAGGGAGTAGCGGGAGTTGGGGTTTAGCGGAGACCCAGTACTTC. Translated: CATSRGSSGSWGLAETQYF. The full variable domain, rest sourced from reference TRBV15 and TRBJ2-5, is DAMVIQNPRYQVTQFGKPVTLSCSQTLNHNVMYWYQQKSSQAPKLLFHYYDKDFNNEADTPDNFQSRRPNTSFCFLDIRSPGLGDTAMYLCATSRGSSGSWGLAETQYFGPGTRLLVL.

The V gene is TRBV5-1, the J gene TRBJ2-7; TRBD2 matches 8 bases. Germline-derived CDR1 and CDR2 are SGHRS and YFSETQ. This CDR3 contains 14 residues. Trimming at V came to 2 bases and at J to 5 bases, leaving 6 bases not matched to a gene. The CDR3 spells CASSFGGGSHEQYF. The CDR3 bases are TGCGCCAGCAGCTTCGGGGGGGGAAGCCACGAGCAGTACTTC.

The chain employs TRBV2 and TRBJ2-7; perhaps TRBD1 as D (6 bases). The V gene lost 4 bases and the J gene lost 3 bases, with 10 bases spanning the gap. The CDR3 sequence is 13 residues long. The germline V gene has CDR1 SNHLY and CDR2 FYNNEI. CDR3 loop: CASSVDRSYEQYF. Written as DNA, the CDR3 is TGTGCCAGCAGTGTCGACAGGAGCTACGAGCAGTACTTC.

The chain recombines TRBV29-1 with TRBJ1-1, with 8 bases fitting TRBD1. The CDR3 runs to 12 residues. CDR1 and CDR2 from the germline V gene are SQVTM and ANQGSEA. The trim removed 5 bases at V and 4 bases at J, leaving 3 bases unmatched. This CDR3 is CSVSDRATEAFF. Here the CDR3 DNA reads TGCAGCGTTTCGGACAGGGCCACTGAAGCTTTCTTT.

This clone was counted a few times. J is TRBJ2-1 and V is TRBV29-1; 8 bases agree with TRBD2. The length of the CDR3 is 16 residues. Germline lookup yields CDR1 SQVTM and CDR2 ANQGSEA. V trimming: 0 bases; J trimming: 4 bases; junction bases outside the gene matches: 8. The CDR3 spells CSVEDPPREAYNEQFF. The CDR3 coding sequence is TGCAGCGTTGAAGATCCCCCGCGGGAGGCTTACAATGAGCAGTTCTTC.